This T cell receptor beta chain stems from a study of shared clonotypes between healthy human individuals. Study-wide findings and caveats: All-four-donor shared clonotypes had higher generation probabilities than non-shared clonotypes did.

On this clone itself: The antigen is undetermined.

Clones were read by immunoSEQ multiplex PCR, and TCRdb kept only the in-frame ones, dropping some. In the table there are roughly 1 million clones, under 80% of which are singletons. This CDR3 has 14 amino acids. Germline CDR1 is MNHNY and CDR2 is SVGAGI (reference sequence). V gave up 7 bases and J gave up 5 bases, with 17 bases separating them. The source is a man between 18 and 35 years old in good health. The sequenced material came from memory CD4+ T cells sorted from blood. Stated subset: CD45RA-negative fraction. The chain is built from TRBV6-6 and TRBJ1-2; D gene uncertain. The CDR3 region has the DNA TGTGCCAGCATTCCCGCCGGAGTGGGATATGGCTACACCTTC. It yields the protein CASIPAGVGYGYTF.